What follows is one T cell receptor (beta chain) and its context. Antigen unknown. This sample was taken from a study of cytomegalovirus exposure and HLA in healthy donors. Findings and caveats of the study: The number of N-insertions in an Asian-associated ancestry cluster was reportedly below the 666-donor mean in a later analysis. There was a cluster of highly shared sequence variants that was likely a sequencing artifact. Accurate predictions that matched the HLA-A and HLA-B alleles of most subjects were reportedly made from TCR beta sequences.

Researchers ran the PCR with 60 Vbeta and 13 Jbeta primers. Original analysis: Unique TCR beta chains totaled around 86 million in a later count, with around 11 million of them shared. The assay was immunoSEQ multiplex PCR, and TCRdb's table has in-frame clones only and misses some. The D gene and trimming were derived from the DNA, and the V and J assignments and clone size from that table. The sample holds 160,000 or so clones, roughly 80% seen once. The CDR3 is made up of 14 amino acids. Germline trimming cut 5 bases from V and 3 bases from J; bases unmatched to any gene: 10. Per germline, CDR1 SQVTM and CDR2 ANQGSEA.

Sequenced input: PBMCs. The receptor comes from a male donor in good health and CMV-seronegative. The J gene is TRBJ2-7, the V gene TRBV29-1; 7 bases fit TRBD2. In nucleotides, the CDR3 is TGCAGCGTTAGGAGCGGGACCGGTCTCTACGAGCAGTACTTC. Encoded protein: CSVRSGTGLYEQYF.